The 17 T cell receptor beta chains below come from one sample, sequenced in a study of T cell changes during pregnancy in multiple sclerosis. TCRdb's copy holds only in-frame clones and misses some; the assay was immunoSEQ multiplex PCR. The data contain under 50,000 clones, 90% to 95% of them singletons. Sequenced here: CD8+ T cells from peripheral blood mononuclear cells, sampled in the first trimester of pregnancy. The source is a female donor with multiple sclerosis, enrolled in a pregnancy study.

The chain joins TRBV15 to TRBJ2-7; 8 nucleotides agree with TRBD1. The CDR3 is 13 residues long. Germline loops: CDR1 LNHNV, CDR2 YYDKDF (reference sequence). The junction had 2 bases not matched to a gene; V was cut back by 4 bases and J by 3 bases. The CDR3: CATSNGQGYEQYF. CDR3 in DNA: TGTGCCACCAGCAACGGACAGGGCTACGAGCAGTACTTC.

The chain carries TRBV4-2 and TRBJ2-7, with TRBD2 as a possible D gene (6 bases). This CDR3 comprises 15 residues. Germline CDR1 LGHNA, CDR2 YNFKEQ. The V end lost 0 bases, the J end lost 10 bases, and 19 bases lay between the germline ends. DNA of the CDR3: TGTGCCAGCAGCCAAGATCCGGGAGCCTCACAGCCTCAGTACTTC. Protein product: CASSQDPGASQPQYF.

This sequence joins TRBV28 and TRBJ2-1; 7 nucleotides agree with TRBD2. V lost 6 bases to trimming and J lost 7 bases; unmatched junction nucleotides: 9. Looked up from germline, CDR1 is MDHEN and CDR2 is SYDVKM. There are 14 residues in the CDR3. The CDR3 region has the DNA TGTGCCAGCAGCTCTTCCGGGAGGATAAATGAGCAGTTCTTC. Amino acid sequence: CASSSSGRINEQFF.

The chain links TRBV27 to TRBJ2-1; 7 bases are shared with TRBD1. Germline V gene sequence: CDR1 MNHEY, CDR2 SMNVEV (reference sequence). The CDR3 has 15 residues. Unmatched junction bases numbered 5, after V lost 5 bases and J lost 1 base. The CDR3 region is CASSPGTVSYNEQFF. In DNA form, the CDR3 reads TGTGCCAGCAGTCCGGGGACAGTTTCCTACAATGAGCAGTTCTTC.

The CDR3 nucleotides read TGTGCCAGCAGCTACACCAACGGGGAGCTGTTTTTT. As protein: CASSYTNGELFF. V is TRBV7-9 and J is TRBJ2-2; no reliable D call. The germline V gene encodes CDR1 SEHNR and CDR2 FQNEAQ (reference sequence). V was pared by 4 bases and J by 7 bases, with 7 bases between. The CDR3 contains 12 residues.

The genes are TRBV27 and TRBJ2-2, with D unclear. CDR3 length: 16 amino acids. The V gene's germline CDR1 is MNHEY and CDR2 SMNVEV (reference sequence). The V end lost 6 bases, the J end lost 0 bases, and 14 bases lay between the germline ends. The chain's CDR3 is CASRELRVANTGELFF. CDR3 nucleotide sequence: TGTGCCAGCAGGGAGCTTCGAGTGGCGAACACCGGGGAGCTGTTTTTT.

CDR3 coding DNA: TGTGCCAGCTCGGTCGGGGGGGAAAACACTGAAGCTTTCTTT. It translates to CASSVGGENTEAFF. The chain recombines TRBV18 with TRBJ1-1, with D maybe TRBD1 (5 bases). V was cut by 6 bases and J by 2 bases, with 13 bases left in between. This CDR3 is built from 14 residues. Germline V gives CDR1 KGHSH, CDR2 LQKENI.

This clone has just a few counts. J is TRBJ2-1 and V is TRBV5-8; no clear D. Looked up from germline, CDR1 is SGHTS and CDR2 is YDEGEE. Trimming removed 3 bases from V and 7 bases from J, with 8 bases in between. The CDR3 has 12 amino acids. The CDR3 region has the DNA TGTGCCAGCAGCTCCAACAGTAATGAGCAGTTCTTC. It yields the protein CASSSNSNEQFF.

J is TRBJ1-2 and V is TRBV5-5; unclear D gene. Germline CDR1 SGHKS, CDR2 YYEKEE (reference sequence). V shed 2 bases and J shed 6 bases, with 14 bases lying between them. The CDR3 has 14 residues. As DNA, the CDR3 is TGTGCCAGCAGCTTAAGTCTGTCTCCAGATGGCTACACCTTC. This encodes CASSLSLSPDGYTF.

The V and J genes are TRBV2 and TRBJ2-7, with D unclear. The ends were cut back, 2 bases at V and 2 bases at J, with 10 bases in the middle. The CDR3 runs to 14 residues. Per germline, CDR1 SNHLY and CDR2 FYNNEI. The CDR3 sequence: CASSENSRAYEQYF. CDR3 coding DNA: TGTGCCAGCAGTGAAAATAGCCGGGCCTACGAGCAGTACTTC.

The CDR3 DNA reads TGCGCCAGCAGCTCCCCGGGACAGGCTATCACCGGGGAGCTGTTTTTT. The encoded protein is CASSSPGQAITGELFF. The chain combines TRBV5-1 with TRBJ2-2; 8 positions agree with TRBD1. The CDR3 spans 16 residues. Trimming removed 3 bases from V and 4 bases from J; junction bases left unmatched: 8. Looked up from germline, CDR1 is SGHRS and CDR2 is YFSETQ.

The chain has TRBV28 and TRBJ2-7; D uncertain. V was pared by 4 bases and J by 5 bases, with 6 bases between. Germline-derived CDR1 and CDR2 are MDHEN and SYDVKM. The length of the CDR3 is 11 residues. For the CDR3, the DNA is TGTGCCAGCAGTTGGGCAAACGAGCAGTACTTC. Translating gives CASSWANEQYF.

The DNA for the CDR3 is TGTGCCGGGGCAGGGGAAGATCGGGAGCAGTACTTC. Its protein product is CAGAGEDREQYF. The J gene is TRBJ2-7, the V gene TRBV6-6; TRBD1 might be the D (6 bases). The CDR3 covers 12 residues. Trimming took 11 bases from V and 7 from J, leaving 18 bases between them. CDR1 is MNHNY, CDR2 SVGAGI, per germline (reference sequence).

V and J are TRBV19 and TRBJ1-2; D gene unclear. Germline CDR1 is LNHDA and CDR2 is SQIVND (reference sequence). Trimming stripped 4 bases from V and 3 bases from J, with 21 bases between. The CDR3 consists of 17 residues. CDR3 residues: CASSNSAYTGSYYGYTF. The CDR3 DNA is TGTGCCAGTAGTAACTCTGCGTATACCGGGTCCTACTATGGCTACACCTTC.

This clone appeared a single time. This chain connects TRBV7-9 to TRBJ1-2; D is undetermined. The CDR3 contains 16 residues. Germline-derived CDR1 and CDR2 are SEHNR and FQNEAQ (reference sequence). V lost 2 bases and J 1 base, leaving 14 bases between the germline ends. CDR3 region: CASSLLAGYSNYGYTF. DNA for the CDR3: TGTGCCAGCAGCTTACTAGCCGGATACAGTAACTATGGCTACACCTTC.

The chain joins TRBV28 to TRBJ1-5; possible D gene TRBD1, 5 bases. Trimming pared 7 bases from V and 4 bases from J, leaving 11 bases between. Germline CDR1 and CDR2: MDHEN and SYDVKM. The CDR3 runs 13 residues. The CDR3 nucleotides are TGTGCCAGCACCCCGACAGAGAATCAGCCCCAGCATTTT. It codes for CASTPTENQPQHF.

This chain connects TRBV19 to TRBJ1-4, with 9 bases lining up with TRBD1. The CDR3 runs to 19 residues. Per the germline V gene, CDR1 is LNHDA and CDR2 is SQIVND (reference sequence). With V trimmed by 2 bases and J by 7 bases, 17 bases remained unmatched. The CDR3 DNA follows: TGTGCCAGTAGTATACCTAAGACAGGGGGTGACCCCGTAACTGAAAAACTGTTTTTT. The encoded protein is CASSIPKTGGDPVTEKLFF.